The 5 T cell receptor beta chains given below trace back to one sample, sequenced in a study of identical twins (dated by TCRdb to 2015 to 2016). Library method: 5' RACE. TCRdb lists the instrument as Illumina HiSeq 2000. TCRdb passed the public sequencing reads through fastp at Q25 and MiXCR, retaining productive beta sequences. For every CDR3 protein sequence, its rows merge into one entry that carries the most common genes and DNA. Across this sample there are 1.5 million to 2 million distinct CDR3 sequences, with around 29% seen only once. Jointly, the top ten make up approximately 0.25% of the sample. Sequencing was done on a sample of cord blood. These receptors came from a newborn girl in good health.

The chain is built from TRBV6-2 or TRBV6-3 and TRBJ2-1; TRBD1 might be the D (6 bases). The CDR3 sequence is 15 residues long. Germline V gene lookup returns CDR1 MNHEY and CDR2 SVGEGT. CDR3 DNA sequence: TGTACCGTTTCAAAGGGGGAGCACTCCTACAATGAGCAGTTCTTC. Its protein is CTVSKGEHSYNEQFF.

In the case of this clonotype: A read error may be the cause here, since a much bigger clone is one base away. The J gene is TRBJ2-1, the V gene TRBV12-3 or TRBV12-4, with D tentatively TRBD2 (6 bases). The CDR3 sequence is 12 residues long. The CDR3 nucleotides read TGTGCCTGCAGTCCCTCGGGGGATGAGCAGTTCTTC. Protein: CACSPSGDEQFF.

This clonotype has only a few counts. V and J are TRBV20-1 and TRBJ1-2, with 8 bases that match TRBD1. The CDR3 has 16 amino acids. V gave up 3 bases and J gave up 4 bases; unmatched junction bases: 13. Germline-derived CDR1 and CDR2 are DFQATT and SNEGSKA (reference sequence). The CDR3 coding sequence is TGCAGTGCTAGCGATCCCCTTATCGGGACAGGCTATGGCTACACCTTC. This codes for CSASDPLIGTGYGYTF.

The chain carries TRBV20-1 and TRBJ2-1, with 7 bases fitting TRBD2. V shed 3 bases, J shed 5 bases, and the junction held 10 bases outside the gene matches. From germline, CDR1 is DFQATT and CDR2 SNEGSKA (reference sequence). The length of the CDR3 is 15 residues. In nucleotides, the CDR3 is TGCAGTGCTAGCAGGGCGGGAGAGTTGAACAATGAGCAGTTCTTC. It is translated as CSASRAGELNNEQFF.

V gene TRBV18 combines with J gene TRBJ2-3; weak D call: TRBD1 (5 bases). CDR3 size: 14 residues. Per the germline V gene, CDR1 is KGHSH and CDR2 is LQKENI. Trimming removed 1 base at V and 2 bases at J, with 7 bases between. The CDR3 nucleotides are TGTGCCAGCTCACCACGACAGCTCACAGATACGCAGTATTTT. This codes for CASSPRQLTDTQYF.